The following is a TCR beta chain sequence with its context. Its antigen is currently not known. No base quality information exists; no much larger clone differs at one position. The data originate from a study of shared clonotypes between healthy human individuals (TCRdb year 2020). About the investigation overall: The cohort comprised two women and three men aged 18 to 49 years. For each donor, CD4 naive and CD4 memory were each run on three plates, CD8 naive on two plates, and CD8 memory on one plate. To estimate repertoire size and how much clonotype sharing occurs between individuals, the study deeply sequenced the blood TCR repertoires of roughly 5 healthy adults. To increase sequencing depth and limit assay-specific biases, different laboratories used diverse techniques to prepare libraries and sequence TCR repertoires. Between about 0.8 and 8.9 billion PBMCs per donor were obtained by leukapheresis.

The paper's findings and limits, for the study overall: Even with the large sequencing depth, rarefaction of the sorted-subset datasets indicated that sequencing was incomplete. The genetic and exposure-history diversity represented was limited by the small number of donors. Pairwise subsampling indicated that sequencing depth was expected to affect the degree of clonotype sharing among donors. Larger estimated clonotype richness was generally found for naive subsets than for memory subsets. Sampling was restricted to blood, and TCR repertoires in tissues likely differ from the TCR repertoires found in blood. Across a few donors, approximately 4.9% of naive CD4, approximately 3.6% of naive CD8, under 2.5% of memory CD4, and approximately 0.42% of memory CD8 clonotypes were shared. Compared with non-shared clonotypes, clonotypes shared by all four sorted-subset donors had higher generation probabilities.

The germline V gene (reference sequence) supplies CDR1 SEHNR and CDR2 FQNEAQ. Cut back by 1 base and 4 bases, the V and J ends lie 9 bases apart. The CDR3 spans 14 residues, from the cysteine through the phenylalanine. Only the CDR3 portion is preserved as DNA: 42 bases, with reading frame beginning at the first base. Using the deep immunoSEQ assay, multiplex PCR amplified TCR CDR3 regions from genomic DNA. For each cell subset, the extracted genomic DNA was distributed evenly across all wells of several immunoSEQ 96-well plates, and each plate served as one replicate. For sorted subsets, approximately 210 ng of genomic DNA, equivalent to about 30,000 T cell genomes, went into each replicate PCR. The purified libraries were quantified using a Qubit 3.0 fluorometer, sized with a Bioanalyzer 2100, and then quantified again using the KAPA Library Quantification kit. Every immunoSEQ 96-well plate was sequenced on a separate single-read 150-cycle Illumina NextSeq 550 flow cell. As for how the authors treated the data: Because only junctional sequences without quality scores were contained in the immunoSEQ output, filtering matching that applied to full-length reads could not be performed. Sequences were annotated with PyIR, a Python wrapper for IgBLAST v1.9, using IMGT germline references to assign V/J genes and CDR3. Any read was removed if the V/J assignment was weak (E-value above 1e-6), the CDR3 was missing, or the read contained stop codons, out-of-frame junctions, or ambiguous translated residues. V3J clonotypes were defined by identical inferred V gene, J gene, and CDR3 amino acid sequence. The percentage overlap between two repertoires was calculated by dividing the number of shared unique clonotypes by the size of the smaller repertoire. Three approaches were used to assess repertoire richness: RTK rarefaction, the Chao1 estimator, and Recon v2.1 estimates of unobserved clonotypes. For all TCRbeta clonotypes obtained by the gDNA method from several donors, generation probabilities were computed with OLGA. The clones in this table, taken by TCRdb from immuneACCESS, are in-frame only. Not every clone is retained; where verified, under half of the shortfall comes from an unresolved V gene, and the cause of the rest is unknown. The V and J calls and the clone size are those of that table, but D and trimming were determined from the DNA. Counted in this sample were about 360,000 clones; more than 60% of them appeared once. The ten largest make up more than 9% of the sample.

Donors were healthy HIV-negative adults with no recently reported acute infections or vaccinations. All donors were Caucasian adults living in Nashville, Tennessee, USA. Magnetic negative selection was used to enrich CD4+ T cells, after which naive cells were positively selected on CD45RA and the negative fraction became the memory subset. Blood was collected by leukapheresis, and PBMCs were isolated by Ficoll-Histopaque density gradient centrifugation and then cryopreserved in liquid nitrogen vapor phase. Purity and quantity of every magnetically sorted T cell population were checked by analytical flow cytometry. From each sorted fraction, genomic DNA was isolated and quantified by UV absorbance on a Nanodrop 2000c.

The sequence was collected from a man in his thirties or forties in good health. The chain was built from TRBV7-9 and TRBJ2-3, with the D gene not confidently named. Source material: memory CD4+ T cells sorted from blood. This specimen's cell subset or site label, interpreted: CD45RA-negative fraction. The sequence in DNA is TGTGCCAGCAGCTTAGTCTCAATGTCAGATACGCAGTATTTT. Its amino acids are CASSLVSMSDTQYF.